This T cell receptor (beta chain) appears in the sequencing data of a study of human T cells and chemical hapten exposure. TCRdb passed the RACE reads through MiXCR, listing each CDR3 protein once. Among about 270,000 distinct CDR3 sequences listed, approximately 7.5% were seen once. This clonotype was seen repeatedly, ten times or more. The CDR3 loop spans 13 amino acids. With 4 bases clipped from V and 5 bases from J, the junction kept 6 bases outside the gene matches. Germline CDR1 SGHRS, CDR2 YFSETQ. As to time point: pre-sensitization, week 0. Noted treatment: therapeutic diphenylcyclopropenone sensitization with weekly scalp DPC.

The material was whole blood, obtained in connection with sensitization to the hapten diphenylcyclopropenone (DPC). This receptor was obtained from a man aged 18-30 years with alopecia areata. Some clones in this sample may be carry-over from other donors' samples. The chain has TRBV5-1 and TRBJ2-7; 7 bases map to TRBD1. CDR3 protein: CASSPGQLNEQYV. As DNA, the CDR3 is TGCGCCAGCAGCCCGGGACAGTTGAACGAGCAGTACGTC.